This T cell receptor (beta chain) was sequenced in a study of shared clonotypes between healthy human individuals. This clone was detected a few times. Germline-derived CDR1 and CDR2 are LNHDA and SQIVND (reference sequence). There are 11 residues in the CDR3. Trimming took off 5 bases at V and 6 bases at J, with 8 bases between the two ends. Assay used: immunoSEQ multiplex PCR; TCRdb lists only in-frame clones, some missing. Of fewer than 550,000 clones listed, over 75% are singletons. The chain recombines TRBV19 with TRBJ2-7; D unclear. The clonotype was recovered from a woman between 35 and 50 years old in good health. Some clones in this sample may be carry-over from other donors' samples. Sample: PBMCs. In DNA, the CDR3 is TGTGCCAGTAGTGGGAAGGGCGAGCAGTACTTC. Its protein is CASSGKGEQYF.